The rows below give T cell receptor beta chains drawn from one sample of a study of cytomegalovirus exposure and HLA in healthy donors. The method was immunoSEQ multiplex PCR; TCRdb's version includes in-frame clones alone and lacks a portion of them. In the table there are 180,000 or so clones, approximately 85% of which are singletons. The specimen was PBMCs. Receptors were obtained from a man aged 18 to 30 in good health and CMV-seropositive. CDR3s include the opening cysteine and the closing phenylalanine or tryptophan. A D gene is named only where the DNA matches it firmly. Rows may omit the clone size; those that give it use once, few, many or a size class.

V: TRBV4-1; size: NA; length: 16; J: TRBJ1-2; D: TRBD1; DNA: TGCGCCAGCAGCCCGACCAGAGCCGGGACAGGGATTGGCTACACCTTC; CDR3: CASSPTRAGTGIGYTF
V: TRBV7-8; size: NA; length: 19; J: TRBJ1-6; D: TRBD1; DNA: TGTGCCAGCAGCTCCGACGCGGGACAGGGGACCTCCTATAATTCACCCCTCCACTTT; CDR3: CASSSDAGQGTSYNSPLHF
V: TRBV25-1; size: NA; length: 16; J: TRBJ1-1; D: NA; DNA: TGTGCCAGCAGTGAATATGGGCCCGGGGAGAACACTGAAGCTTTCTTT; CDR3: CASSEYGPGENTEAFF
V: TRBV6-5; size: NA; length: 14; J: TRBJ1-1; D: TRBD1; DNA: TGTGCCAGCACCCCGGGACAGGGCGACCCTGAAGCTTTCTTT; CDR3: CASTPGQGDPEAFF
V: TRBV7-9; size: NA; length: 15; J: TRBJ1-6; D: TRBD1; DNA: TGTGCCAGCAGCTTAGTGGGACAGGGAAATTCACCCCTCCACTTT; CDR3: CASSLVGQGNSPLHF
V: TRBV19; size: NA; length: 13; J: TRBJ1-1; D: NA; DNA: TGTGCCAGTAGTAAGGACAGCAACACTGAAGCTTTCTTT; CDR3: CASSKDSNTEAFF
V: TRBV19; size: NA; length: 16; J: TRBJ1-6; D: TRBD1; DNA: TGTGCCAGTAGTCCAGAGACAGGGTGGGGTAATTCACCCCTCCACTTT; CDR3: CASSPETGWGNSPLHF
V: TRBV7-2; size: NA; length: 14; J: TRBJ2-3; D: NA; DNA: TGTGCCAGCAGCGGAAGACTAGTCACAGATACGCAGTATTTT; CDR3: CASSGRLVTDTQYF
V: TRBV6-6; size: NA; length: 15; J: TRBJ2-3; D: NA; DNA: TGTGCCACCTCCTGGGGCGAAGGTGATACAGATACGCAGTATTTT; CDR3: CATSWGEGDTDTQYF
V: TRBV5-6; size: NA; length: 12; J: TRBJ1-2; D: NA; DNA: TGTGCCAGCACCCGGACAACGAAGGGCTACACCTTC; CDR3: CASTRTTKGYTF
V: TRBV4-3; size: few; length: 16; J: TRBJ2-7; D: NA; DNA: TGCGCCAGCAGCCACGACGCGGGGCTTTTTTCGTACGAGCAGTACTTC; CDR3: CASSHDAGLFSYEQYF
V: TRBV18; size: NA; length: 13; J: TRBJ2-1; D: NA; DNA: TGTGCCAGCTCACCAGGCGGGCAGAGGGAGCAGTTCTTC; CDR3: CASSPGGQREQFF
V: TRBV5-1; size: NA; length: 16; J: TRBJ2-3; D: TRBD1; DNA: TGCGCCAGCAGCAACGGGAACAGGGGGTCCGCAGATACGCAGTATTTT; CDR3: CASSNGNRGSADTQYF
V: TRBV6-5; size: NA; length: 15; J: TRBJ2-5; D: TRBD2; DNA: TGTGCCAGCAGTTACGGGACTAGCGGACAAGAGACCCAGTACTTC; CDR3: CASSYGTSGQETQYF
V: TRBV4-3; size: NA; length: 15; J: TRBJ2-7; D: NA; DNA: TGCGCCAGCAGCCAAGACCGTGCGGGTAGCGACGAGCAGTACTTC; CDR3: CASSQDRAGSDEQYF
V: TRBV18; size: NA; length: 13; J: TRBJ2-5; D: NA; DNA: TGTGCCAGCTCAAGGGGTGAACAAGAGACCCAGTACTTC; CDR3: CASSRGEQETQYF
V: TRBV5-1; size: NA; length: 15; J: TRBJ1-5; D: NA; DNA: TGCGCCAGCAGGCTAAACAGGATGAGCAATCAGCCCCAGCATTTT; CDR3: CASRLNRMSNQPQHF
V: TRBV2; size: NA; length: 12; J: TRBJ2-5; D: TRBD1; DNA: TGTGCCAGCGGGACAGTCCAAGAGACCCAGTACTTC; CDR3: CASGTVQETQYF
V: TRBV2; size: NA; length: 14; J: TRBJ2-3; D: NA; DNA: TGTGCCAGCAGTCGACAGATAAGCACAGATACGCAGTATTTT; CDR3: CASSRQISTDTQYF
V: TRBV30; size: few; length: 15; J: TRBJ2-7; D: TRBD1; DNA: TGTGCCTGGAGTACTACCGGGACAGGTTCCTACGAGCAGTACTTC; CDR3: CAWSTTGTGSYEQYF
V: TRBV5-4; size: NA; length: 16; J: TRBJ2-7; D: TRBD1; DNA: TGTGCCAGCAGCCTCGGGGCCCGGGACAGACCTTACGAGCAGTACTTC; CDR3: CASSLGARDRPYEQYF
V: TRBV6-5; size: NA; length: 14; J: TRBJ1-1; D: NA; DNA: TGTGCCAGCAGTTACCCCGGGGTGAACACTGAAGCTTTCTTT; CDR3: CASSYPGVNTEAFF